This T cell receptor beta chain comes out of a study of blood T cell repertoires in COVID-19 (dated by TCRdb to the early 2020s). Study-level background: Samples from collaborators originated in the United States, Italy and Spain and spanned both the acute and convalescent phases of COVID-19. The material from the prospective study consisted of cDNA or gDNA derived from T cells, B-cell-depleted T cells, or PBMCs. The dataset comprised deeply sampled blood TCRbeta repertoires from subjects exposed to, actively infected with, or recovered from COVID-19. A freely available public database, intended as a resource for researchers studying the immune response to SARS-CoV-2, is where the repertoires were released. Samples came from the ongoing ImmuneRACE study (first 160 participants) plus 1,254 subjects from 6 global collaborators. Sample metadata almost always included a de-identified subject ID, COVID-19 status, age in years and sex. Where available, HLA class I and class II types were taken from metadata supplied by the sample provider and were not determined by assay-based typing. Overall study results and their limits: The amount of clinical and demographic metadata varied by source and participant and was provided uncurated.

Measured from the cysteine to the phenylalanine, the CDR3 is 15 residues long. Of the read, only the CDR3 DNA is kept; its 45 bases are in frame from base 1. The germline V gene provides CDR1 MNHNS and CDR2 SASEGT. The V and J ends are trimmed by 2 bases and 0 bases, leaving 8 bases between them. TCRbeta CDR3 regions were amplified from genomic DNA using the immunoSEQ Assay, a bias-controlled multiplex PCR. The study's processing was this. Nucleated cell counts per sample were estimated from amplification of reference gene primers within the assay. To quantify the absolute abundance of each unique TCRbeta CDR3 rearrangement, sequence reads were collapsed and filtered. For each sample, productive Simpson clonality was calculated by taking the square root of Simpson's diversity index across productive rearrangements. Drawn from immuneACCESS, this table holds only the in-frame rearrangements with V and J called that TCRdb kept. Clones are partly lost; checked studies trace under half to an unresolved V gene and leave the rest unexplained. V and J calls plus clone size are reproduced from that table; the DNA served to infer D and trimming. Within this sample are more than 85,000 clones, with 91% of them counted one time only. The leading ten clones occupy about 0.89% of the sample.

Collaborating institutions collected whole blood in K2EDTA tubes following their own protocols. For TCRbeta analysis, collaborators shipped samples as frozen whole blood, isolated PBMCs, or DNA extracted from either of those sample types. Note on this clone: Its recognized antigen is unknown. Base qualities are not provided; no much larger clone lies one nucleotide away.

This sequence originates from a man aged 55 to 70 with acute or convalescent COVID-19. The rearranged segments are TRBV6-1 and TRBJ1-3, with the D gene uncertain. The specimen was peripheral blood. CDR3 protein: CASSESPVSGNTIYF. Here is the DNA: TGTGCCAGCAGTGAATCTCCCGTCTCTGGAAACACCATATATTTT.